This T cell receptor beta chain stems from a study of cytomegalovirus exposure and HLA in healthy donors. Study overall: Early released data had around 89 million unique TCRs, all coming from HLA-typed donors.

Germline CDR1 PRHDT, CDR2 FYEKMQ (reference sequence). V dropped 5 bases and J dropped 7 bases, with 27 bases sitting between them. The CDR3 contains 17 residues. Study observations and caveats: The authors later linked a missense DCLRE1C variant to TCR beta V- and J-gene trimming. High specificity and sensitivity for cytomegalovirus status were reported for the classifier.

Comments on this clone: What it recognizes is unknown.

PCR amplification relied on 60 Vbeta primers (plus 13 Jbeta primers). Data came from immunoSEQ multiplex PCR; TCRdb stores just in-frame clones and leaves some out. The profile covers 110,000 to 150,000 clones, with about four fifths appearing a single time and under 2.5% taken by the ten largest. The sample taken for sequencing was PBMCs. The V and J genes are TRBV13 and TRBJ2-7, with D maybe TRBD2 (6 bases). This receptor was taken from a man younger than 45 in good health and CMV-seronegative. The CDR3, as DNA: TGTGCCAGCAGCCGACGGGGACTGATGACTACGTTGTTGGAGCAGTACTTC. Translated, it gives CASSRRGLMTTLLEQYF.